Below, one T cell receptor (beta chain) is given with its context. Its target is unknown. Germline CDR1 and CDR2: MNHNS and SASEGT. V was shortened by 2 bases and J by 0 bases, with 17 bases between the two germline ends. The CDR3 contains 19 residues. This entry comes from a study of vaccination and CD4 T cells after COVID-19. For the study at large: Each individual in the study obtained two doses of BNT162b2 or mRNA-1273 vaccine.

The Oncomine TCR Beta short-read assay generated sequence data from the DNA of cultured CD4+ T cells. TCRdb used MiXCR to reprocess the PCR reads, holding one entry per CDR3 protein. Here the sample spans some 20,000 distinct CDR3 sequences, around 44% being singletons. Specified treatment: approximately 11-day PBMC culture with coronavirus spike peptide pools or control peptides (ViraFEST assay). First, ViraFEST expanded antigen-specific T cells with peptide pools, and next it sequenced the TCRs. The sequenced sample consisted of CD4+ T cells from blood, cultured in vitro. This sequence originates from a human donor who had recovered from COVID-19. The chain combines TRBV6-1 with TRBJ2-6; D is uncertain. CDR3: CASSESQAPLYSGANVLTF. The CDR3 DNA is TGTGCCAGCAGTGAAAGTCAGGCCCCCCTCTACTCTGGGGCCAACGTCCTGACTTTC.